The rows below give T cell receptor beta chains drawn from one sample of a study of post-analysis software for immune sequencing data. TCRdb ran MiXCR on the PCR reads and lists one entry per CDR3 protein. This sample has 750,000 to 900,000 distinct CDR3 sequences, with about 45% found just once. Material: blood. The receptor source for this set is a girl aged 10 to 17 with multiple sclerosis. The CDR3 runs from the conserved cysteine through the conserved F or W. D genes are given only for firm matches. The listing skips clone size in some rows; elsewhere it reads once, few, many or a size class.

CDR3: CSARAEGAREKLFF
DNA: TGCAGTGCTAGAGCGGAGGGGGCTCGGGAAAAACTGTTTTTT
size: .
V: TRBV20-1
length: 14
J: TRBJ1-4
D: TRBD1

CDR3: CATSDRLANNEQFF
DNA: TGTGCCACCAGTGATCGTCTAGCGAACAATGAGCAGTTCTTC
size: .
V: TRBV24-1
length: 14
J: TRBJ2-1
D: .

CDR3: CASSLDGPTYEQYF
DNA: TGTGCCAGCAGCCTGGACGGGCCCACATACGAGCAGTACTTC
size: .
V: TRBV7-2
length: 14
J: TRBJ2-7
D: .

CDR3: CASSRANQETQYF
DNA: TGTGCCAGTAGTAGGGCTAACCAAGAGACCCAGTACTTC
size: .
V: TRBV19
length: 13
J: TRBJ2-5
D: .

CDR3: CASSGQGVTEAFF
DNA: TGTGCCAGCAGCGGCCAGGGGGTTACTGAAGCTTTCTTT
size: .
V: TRBV12-3/TRBV12-4
length: 13
J: TRBJ1-1
D: TRBD1

CDR3: CASSFPGLEGETQYF
DNA: TGTGCCAGCAGCTTCCCGGGGCTAGAGGGAGAGACCCAGTACTTC
size: .
V: TRBV7-9
length: 15
J: TRBJ2-5
D: .

CDR3: CASSQNQQGNEQYF
DNA: TGCGCCAGCAGCCAGAATCAACAGGGGAACGAGCAGTACTTC
size: .
V: TRBV4-3
length: 14
J: TRBJ2-7
D: TRBD1

CDR3: CASSQYMGQDNYGYTF
DNA: TGTGCCAGCAGCCAATATATGGGACAGGACAATTATGGCTACACCTTC
size: .
V: TRBV14
length: 16
J: TRBJ1-2
D: TRBD1

CDR3: CASSHGTGGNSPLHF
DNA: TGCGCCAGCAGCCATGGGACAGGGGGAAATTCACCCCTCCACTTT
size: .
V: TRBV5-1
length: 15
J: TRBJ1-6
D: TRBD1

CDR3: CSASRTGLYGYTF
DNA: TGCAGTGCTAGCAGAACAGGACTCTATGGCTACACCTTC
size: .
V: TRBV20-1
length: 13
J: TRBJ1-2
D: .

CDR3: CATSGPAGDRNAYEQYF
DNA: TGTGCCACCAGTGGACCCGCGGGGGACAGGAACGCCTACGAGCAGTACTTC
size: .
V: TRBV24-1
length: 17
J: TRBJ2-7
D: .

CDR3: CSVLLAGGEDTQYF
DNA: TGCAGCGTGCTACTAGCGGGAGGGGAGGATACGCAGTATTTT
size: few
V: TRBV29-1
length: 14
J: TRBJ2-3
D: TRBD2

CDR3: CSVEGELRTGGSTGELFF
DNA: TGCAGCGTTGAAGGGGAGTTGAGGACAGGGGGCTCGACCGGGGAGCTGTTTTTT
size: .
V: TRBV29-1
length: 18
J: TRBJ2-2
D: TRBD1

CDR3: CAISEGGLAGAEQFF
DNA: TGTGCCATCAGTGAGGGGGGGCTAGCGGGAGCTGAGCAGTTCTTC
size: .
V: TRBV10-3
length: 15
J: TRBJ2-1
D: TRBD2

CDR3: CSARDPQPHVEKLFF
DNA: TGCAGTGCTAGAGACCCCCAACCCCATGTTGAAAAACTGTTTTTT
size: .
V: TRBV20-1
length: 15
J: TRBJ1-4
D: .

CDR3: CATFSGRAGDEQYF
DNA: TGTGCCACGTTCAGCGGGAGGGCCGGGGACGAGCAGTACTTC
size: few
V: TRBV10-3
length: 14
J: TRBJ2-7
D: TRBD2

CDR3: CASSIGTGSLYGYTF
DNA: TGTGCCAGCAGTATCGGGACAGGGTCTCTCTATGGCTACACCTTC
size: once
V: TRBV27
length: 15
J: TRBJ1-2
D: TRBD1

CDR3: CASSPTVAARHRRGYTF
DNA: TGTGCCAGCTCTCCAACAGTTGCTGCCCGACACCGGAGGGGCTACACCTTC
size: once
V: TRBV18
length: 17
J: TRBJ1-2
D: .